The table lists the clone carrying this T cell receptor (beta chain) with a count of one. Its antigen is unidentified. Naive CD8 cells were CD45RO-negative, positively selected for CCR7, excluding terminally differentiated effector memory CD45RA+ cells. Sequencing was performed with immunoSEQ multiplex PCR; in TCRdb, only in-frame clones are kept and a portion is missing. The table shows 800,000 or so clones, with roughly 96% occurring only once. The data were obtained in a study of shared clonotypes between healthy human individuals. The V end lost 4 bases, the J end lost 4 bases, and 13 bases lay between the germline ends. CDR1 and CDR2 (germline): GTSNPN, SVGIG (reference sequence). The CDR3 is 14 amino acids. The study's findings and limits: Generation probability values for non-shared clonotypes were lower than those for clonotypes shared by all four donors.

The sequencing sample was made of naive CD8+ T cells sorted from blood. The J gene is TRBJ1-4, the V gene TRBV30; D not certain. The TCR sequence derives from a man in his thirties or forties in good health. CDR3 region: CAWNMDAYNEKLFF. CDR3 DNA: TGTGCCTGGAATATGGACGCCTATAATGAAAAACTGTTTTTT.